The 32 T cell receptor beta chains below all came from one sample that was sequenced in a study of blood T cells in healthy people across ages. It was with a sample-barcoded 5' primer and a J-beta primer mix that a second PCR of about 6 to 11 cycles was run. TCRdb reanalysed the 5' RACE reads using MiXCR and keeps one entry per CDR3 protein. The sample lists around 1.5 million distinct CDR3 sequences, about 31% seen once, with over 9% in the top ten. The material sequenced was blood. Receptors were obtained from a woman aged 30 to 39 in good health.

The V call is TRBV28, the J call TRBJ2-1, with unresolved D. The CDR3 has 16 amino acids. Trimming took 2 bases from V and 0 from J, leaving 11 bases between them. CDR1 MDHEN and CDR2 SYDVKM come from the germline V gene. The CDR3 reads CASSLPVYSSYNEQFF. The CDR3 DNA follows: TGTGCCAGCAGTTTACCCGTTTACTCCTCCTACAATGAGCAGTTCTTC. The variable domain in full, with the rest retrieved from reference TRBV28 and TRBJ2-1, is DVKVTQSSRYLVKRTGEKVFLECVQDMDHENMFWYRQDPGLGLRLIYFSYDVKMKEKGDIPEGYSVSREKKERFSLILESASTNQTSMYLCASSLPVYSSYNEQFFGPGTRLTVL.

The gene calls are TRBV28 and TRBJ2-1; D uncertain. The CDR3 sequence is 14 residues long. Deletions cut 4 bases from V and 0 bases from J, with 7 bases between. Germline lookup yields CDR1 MDHEN and CDR2 SYDVKM. The CDR3 here is CASSSLLSYNEQFF. DNA for the CDR3: TGTGCCAGCAGTTCTCTCCTCTCCTACAATGAGCAGTTCTTC.

The chain carries TRBV20-1 and TRBJ1-2; a possible D gene is TRBD1 (6 bases). V lost 5 bases to trimming and J lost 5 bases, with 15 bases between them. Per the germline V gene, CDR1 is DFQATT and CDR2 is SNEGSKA (reference sequence). This CDR3 has 13 residues. The CDR3 region is CSARNTGQYGYTF. Here the CDR3 DNA reads TGCAGTGCTCGTAATACAGGGCAATATGGCTACACCTTC.

This clonotype has a handful of counts. The chain uses TRBV3-1 and TRBJ2-7, with D unclear. CDR3 length equals 12 residues. Germline CDR1 is LGHDT and CDR2 is YNNKEL (reference sequence). V was cut by 1 base and J by 6 bases, with 7 bases left in between. Here the CDR3 reads CASSQGVSEQYF. The CDR3, as DNA: TGTGCCAGCAGCCAAGGGGTGAGCGAGCAGTACTTC.

This clonotype was seen a handful of times. The chain joins TRBV6-5 to TRBJ2-1; D call uncertain. Germline assignment: CDR1 MNHEY and CDR2 SVGAGI. This CDR3 spans 16 amino acids. V was shortened by 0 bases and J by 0 bases, with 9 bases between the two germline ends. The CDR3 region has the DNA TGTGCCAGCAGTTACTCGTACCAGAGCTCCTACAATGAGCAGTTCTTC. Translating gives CASSYSYQSSYNEQFF.

This clonotype was seen a few times. The chain combines TRBV5-5 with TRBJ1-2; D not certain. V was cut by 2 bases and J by 0 bases, with 11 bases left in between. CDR3 length equals 15 residues. Germline CDR1 and CDR2: SGHKS and YYEKEE (reference sequence). The CDR3: CASSLSTPTNYGYTF. The CDR3 DNA is TGTGCCAGCAGCTTATCAACACCTACTAACTATGGCTACACCTTC.

At least ten counts were recorded for this clonotype. V gene TRBV29-1 combines with J gene TRBJ2-5; 9 positions agree with TRBD2. V shed 4 bases, J shed 4 bases, and the junction held 19 bases outside the gene matches. There are 18 residues in the CDR3. Germline V CDR1 and CDR2: SQVTM, ANQGSEA. For the CDR3, the DNA is TGCAGCGTTGTACCCCACAGGGGCGGCGGGAGGGCTTCAGAGACCCAGTACTTC. Translating gives CSVVPHRGGGRASETQYF.

This chain uses TRBV21-1 with TRBJ1-6; TRBD1 was called by the table and not checked on the DNA. TRBV21-1 is tagged as a pseudogene. The CDR3 covers 16 residues. The chain's CDR3 is CARNPCRGPFNSPLHF. DNA for the CDR3: TGTGCCAGGAATCCCTGCAGGGGACCATTTAATTCACCCCTCCACTTT.

The chain combines TRBV7-9 with TRBJ2-3; TRBD2 agrees at 14 bases. Germline CDR1 reads SEHNR; CDR2 reads FQNEAQ (reference sequence). The CDR3 is 20 residues long. Trimming cost V 1 base and J 0 bases; bases outside gene matches: 9. CDR3 residues: CASSLVLGTSGGPSTDTQYF. The CDR3, as DNA: TGTGCCAGCAGCTTAGTACTCGGGACTAGCGGGGGACCTAGCACAGATACGCAGTATTTT. Variable domain in full (rest from reference TRBV7-9 and TRBJ2-3): DTGVSQNPRHKITKRGQNVTFRCDPISEHNRLYWYRQTLGQGPEFLTYFQNEAQLEKSRLLSDRFSAERPKGSFSTLEIQRTEQGDSAMYLCASSLVLGTSGGPSTDTQYFGPGTRLTVL.

On this clonotype: One end of the junction varies from germline; a read error may be responsible. The rearrangement joins TRBV7-9 to TRBJ2-7; D may be TRBD2 (6 bases). The V gene's germline CDR1 is SEHNR and CDR2 FQNEAQ (reference sequence). The CDR3 has 12 amino acids. CDR3 sequence reads: CASSFGGYEQDF. The CDR3 DNA reads as TGTGCCAGCAGCTTCGGGGGATACGAGCAGGACTTC.

This clonotype was observed at least ten times. The rearrangement uses TRBV25-1 and TRBJ1-6, with no clear D. V shed 6 bases and J shed 0 bases, with 12 bases lying between them. The CDR3 is 16 residues long. Germline V lookup: CDR1 MGHDK, CDR2 SYGVNS. The DNA for the CDR3 is TGTGCCAGCAGGCCCGATTGGGGCTCCTATAATTCACCCCTCCACTTT. Protein: CASRPDWGSYNSPLHF.

The sample holds a few counts of this clonotype. The chain joins TRBV2 to TRBJ2-1; 9 bases agree with TRBD2. V lost 3 bases to trimming and J lost 5 bases; unmatched junction nucleotides: 8. The CDR3 is 16 amino acids. Germline V gene lookup returns CDR1 SNHLY and CDR2 FYNNEI. Written as DNA, the CDR3 is TGTGCCAGCAGTGACTGGGCGGGAGGGCCCGACAATGAGCAGTTCTTC. Translated: CASSDWAGGPDNEQFF.

The genes are TRBV14 and TRBJ1-1; a weak D match, TRBD1 (5 bases). This CDR3 region has 14 residues. Germline lookup yields CDR1 SGHDN and CDR2 FVKESK. V lost 0 bases, J lost 9 bases, and 14 bases lay in between. In DNA, the CDR3 is TGTGCCAGCAGCCAAGATAGGGGAAGAGTCAAAGCTTTCTTT. As protein: CASSQDRGRVKAFF.

V is TRBV6-6 and J is TRBJ2-1, with D uncertain. This CDR3 comprises 14 residues. Germline CDR1 MNHNY, CDR2 SVGAGI (reference sequence). The V gene lost 4 bases and the J gene lost 9 bases, with 16 bases spanning the gap. CDR3 residues: CASSFADLGTEQFF. CDR3 DNA: TGTGCCAGCAGTTTTGCGGACCTAGGCACTGAGCAGTTCTTC.

The V and J genes are TRBV7-6 and TRBJ2-7; weak D call: TRBD1 (6 bases). The germline gives CDR1 SGHVS, CDR2 FNYEAQ. With 2 bases removed from V and 2 bases from J, the gap between germline ends came to 16 bases. The CDR3 totals 16 residues. The CDR3 protein is CASSLRSGEIAYEQYF. The CDR3 DNA sequence: TGTGCCAGCAGCTTAAGGTCAGGGGAGATTGCCTACGAGCAGTACTTC.

This chain joins TRBV7-9 and TRBJ1-5; D might be TRBD1 (6 bases). V lost 6 bases, J lost 2 bases, and 17 bases lay in between. CDR3 length: 16 amino acids. Germline V gives CDR1 SEHNR, CDR2 FQNEAQ (reference sequence). CDR3 DNA sequence: TGTGCCAGCAGAAAAGGCCGCACAGGGTGCAATCAGCCCCAGCATTTT. As protein: CASRKGRTGCNQPQHF.

V and J are TRBV6-2 or TRBV6-3 and TRBJ2-7, with 7 bases fitting TRBD2. CDR1 and CDR2 (germline): MNHEY, SVGEGT. The CDR3 runs to 15 residues. The V segment lost 5 bases and the J segment 0 bases; nucleotides outside the gene matches: 7. This CDR3 reads CASSRLAAFSYEQYF. The CDR3 nucleotides read TGTGCCAGCAGTCGTCTAGCGGCGTTCTCCTACGAGCAGTACTTC.

The chain joins TRBV20-1 to TRBJ1-2; 7 nucleotides line up with TRBD1. V lost 5 bases and J lost 5; bases outside the gene matches: 20. This CDR3 spans 17 amino acids. The germline V gene encodes CDR1 DFQATT and CDR2 SNEGSKA (reference sequence). This CDR3 is CSAGGGFLNRGPYGYTF. For the CDR3, the DNA is TGCAGTGCTGGGGGGGGGTTTTTGAACAGGGGCCCTTATGGCTACACCTTC.

A word on this clonotype: Because the CDR3 is missing its conserved closing phenylalanine or tryptophan, this is likely a read error. The CDR3 spells CSANRRGRETQYV. The CDR3 bases are TGCAGTGCTAACCGCCGGGGGAGGGAGACCCAGTACGTC. The genes are TRBV20-1 and TRBJ2-5, with a possible D match to TRBD2 (6 bases). Trimming stripped 4 bases from V and 5 bases from J, with 14 bases between. There are 13 residues in the CDR3. Germline V lookup: CDR1 DFQATT, CDR2 SNEGSKA (reference sequence).

This clonotype has only a few counts. J is TRBJ1-2 and V is TRBV25-1, with D perhaps matching TRBD1 (5 bases). The length of the CDR3 is 13 residues. The germline V gene has CDR1 MGHDK and CDR2 SYGVNS. V was trimmed by 4 bases and J by 5 bases, leaving 11 bases between them. The CDR3 nucleotides are TGTGCCAGCAGTGTGGACGGGACTTATGGCTACACCTTC. This codes for CASSVDGTYGYTF.

This clonotype was seen just once. This chain joins TRBV5-6 and TRBJ2-1; TRBD2 matches at 7 bases. The CDR3 runs 15 residues. Per germline, CDR1 SGHDT and CDR2 YYEEEE. The ends lost 2 bases at V and 10 bases at J; junction bases unmatched: 12. This chain's CDR3 is CASSLTTGGPLEQFF. CDR3 nucleotides: TGTGCCAGCAGCTTAACGACGGGGGGACCGTTGGAGCAGTTCTTC.

This clonotype has just a few counts. The chain combines TRBV12-3 or TRBV12-4 with TRBJ1-2, with D possibly being TRBD1 (6 bases). The CDR3 length is 17 residues. V was shortened by 5 bases and J by 7 bases, with 26 bases between the two germline ends. This chain's CDR3 is CASSRNPTGNPKGGYTF. The CDR3, as DNA: TGTGCCAGCAGTCGAAACCCCACAGGGAACCCTAAGGGTGGCTACACCTTC.

In the case of this clonotype: An end of the junction differs from the germline gene, which may be a read error. The chain is built from TRBV5-1 and TRBJ1-4; TRBD1 aligns across 8 bases. CDR1 and CDR2 from the germline V gene are SGHRS and YFSETQ. This CDR3 region has 14 residues. The CDR3 DNA sequence: TGCGCCGGCAGCAGGACAGGGAAGGATGAAAAACTGTTTTTT. Amino acid sequence: CAGSRTGKDEKLFF. Filled out from reference TRBV5-1 and TRBJ1-4, the complete variable domain reads KAGVTQTPRYLIKTRGQQVTLSCSPISGHRSVSWYQQTPGQGLQFLFEYFSETQRNKGNFPGRFSGRQFSNSRSEMNVSTLELGDSALYLCAGSRTGKDEKLFFGSGTQLSVL.

J is TRBJ1-6 and V is TRBV3-1, with unresolved D. Per germline, CDR1 LGHDT and CDR2 YNNKEL (reference sequence). V was shortened by 0 bases and J by 6 bases, with 9 bases between the two germline ends. This CDR3 spans 15 amino acids. The CDR3 nucleotides are TGTGCCAGCAGCCAAGATCTCGCGGGTAATTCACCCCTCCACTTT. Translated: CASSQDLAGNSPLHF. Variable domain in full (rest from reference TRBV3-1 and TRBJ1-6): DTAVSQTPKYLVTQMGNDKSIKCEQNLGHDTMYWYKQDSKKFLKIMFSYNNKELIINETVPNRFSPKSPDKAHLNLHINSLELGDSAVYFCASSQDLAGNSPLHFGNGTRLTVT.

In regard to this clonotype: A much more abundant neighbour one base away suggests this may be a read error. The chain has TRBV7-2 and TRBJ2-7; D gene ambiguous. Trimming took off 5 bases at V and 10 bases at J, with 18 bases between the two ends. The CDR3 is made up of 13 amino acids. CDR1 and CDR2 (germline): SGHTA, FQGNSA. The CDR3 DNA is TGTGCCAGCAGCGGACGAGTCTCAAACCCCCAGTACTTC. Amino acid sequence: CASSGRVSNPQYF. The full variable domain, with the rest looked up from reference TRBV7-2 and TRBJ2-7, is GAGVSQSPSNKVTEKGKDVELRCDPISGHTALYWYRQSLGQGLEFLIYFQGNSAPDKSGLPSDRFSAERTGGSVSTLTIQRTQQEDSAVYLCASSGRVSNPQYFGPGTRLTVT.

The chain joins TRBV6-5 to TRBJ2-7, with D perhaps matching TRBD1 or TRBD2 (5 bases each). Per the germline V gene, CDR1 is MNHEY and CDR2 is SVGAGI. This CDR3 comprises 15 residues. The V gene lost 6 bases and the J gene lost 2 bases, with 17 bases spanning the gap. The CDR3 DNA is TGTGCCAGCAGCTCGGGACCGAGGATACCCTACGAGCAGTACTTC. It encodes CASSSGPRIPYEQYF.

This chain uses TRBV20-1 with TRBJ2-1; 9 nucleotides line up with TRBD1. Germline V CDR1 and CDR2: DFQATT, SNEGSKA (reference sequence). This CDR3 comprises 16 residues. Trimming removed 2 bases from V and 3 bases from J; junction bases left unmatched: 8. In DNA form, the CDR3 reads TGCAGTGCTAGAACTTCGGGACAGGGCAACTACAATGAGCAGTTCTTC. Amino acid sequence: CSARTSGQGNYNEQFF.

The CDR3 spells CASSLGMAGDSSYEQYF. The CDR3, as DNA: TGTGCCAGCAGCTTAGGTATGGCCGGGGACAGCTCCTACGAGCAGTACTTC. The chain combines TRBV7-9 with TRBJ2-7; 7 bases map to TRBD1. Trimming removed 1 base from V and 0 bases from J; junction bases left unmatched: 9. The CDR3 runs 17 residues. Looked up from germline, CDR1 is SEHNR and CDR2 is FQNEAQ (reference sequence).

This clonotype was seen once. This chain uses TRBV7-3 with TRBJ2-3, with D uncertain. V was shortened by 5 bases and J by 3 bases, with 9 bases between the two germline ends. The CDR3 length is 13 residues. The germline V gene encodes CDR1 SGHTA and CDR2 FQGTGA. The CDR3 here is CASSQKVTDTQYF. CDR3 coding DNA: TGTGCCAGCAGCCAAAAGGTGACAGATACGCAGTATTTT.

The V call is TRBV6-7, the J call TRBJ2-1, with TRBD2 matching 12 bases. TRBV6-7 falls under the ORF class, with uncertain function. Trimming cost V 6 bases and J 6 bases; bases outside gene matches: 6. The CDR3 totals 15 residues. CDR3 sequence reads: CASRGLAGIVNEQFF. CDR3 in DNA: TGTGCCAGCAGAGGACTAGCGGGAATCGTCAATGAGCAGTTCTTC.

On this clonotype: With a much larger clone just one base away, this may be a read error. The V and J genes are TRBV4-1 and TRBJ2-3, with D hard to call. The V and J ends lost 2 bases and 0 bases respectively, with 15 bases between them. The CDR3 has 17 amino acids. Germline CDR1 MGHRA, CDR2 YSYEKL. The CDR3 is CASSQLGSSSSTDTQYF. The CDR3 DNA reads as TGCGCCAGCAGCCAACTAGGGTCCTCCTCTAGCACAGATACGCAGTATTTT.

This clonotype turned up a few times. This chain uses TRBV6-5 with TRBJ1-1; TRBD1 might be the D (5 bases). Germline V gives CDR1 MNHEY, CDR2 SVGAGI. V was trimmed by 5 bases and J by 4 bases, leaving 8 bases between them. The CDR3 consists of 12 residues. Here the CDR3 reads CASSRRATEAFF. CDR3 in DNA: TGTGCCAGCAGTCGCAGGGCCACTGAAGCTTTCTTT.